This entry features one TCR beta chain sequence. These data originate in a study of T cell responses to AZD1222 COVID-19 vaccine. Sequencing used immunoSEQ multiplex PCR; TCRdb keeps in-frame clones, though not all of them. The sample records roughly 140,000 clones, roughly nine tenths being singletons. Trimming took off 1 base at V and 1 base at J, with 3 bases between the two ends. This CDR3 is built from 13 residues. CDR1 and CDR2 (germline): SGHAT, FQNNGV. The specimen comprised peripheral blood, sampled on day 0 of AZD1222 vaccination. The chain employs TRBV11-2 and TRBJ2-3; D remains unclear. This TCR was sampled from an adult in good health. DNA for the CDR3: TGTGCCAGCAGCTTAGGCCGCACAGATACGCAGTATTTT. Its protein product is CASSLGRTDTQYF.